The present entry profiles one T cell receptor beta chain with its context. The antigen is not known. A single base separates this from a much larger clone, so it may be a read error. This record comes from a study of molecular identifiers for immune sequencing clone quantification. In the study overall: Five aliquots were made in replicates from the RNA of roughly 20,000 or 100,000 naive CD8 cells, and four were sequenced.

Bulk TCR libraries used previously described methods and listed TCR primers. TCRdb redid the calling of the PCR reads with MiXCR, one entry per CDR3 protein. The data show about 630,000 distinct CDR3 sequences, about 25% seen once. Notes on the study in general: Naive cells had under 1% of molecules in clones above 20 RNA copies, effectors over 99%.

Per the germline V gene, CDR1 is MGHDK and CDR2 is SYGVNS. This CDR3 comprises 15 residues. Specimen: naive CD8+ T cells from blood, with Jurkat cell RNA spiked in. Indicated subset: FACS-sorted CD8+CD4-CCR7+CD45RA+ naive T cells. This rearrangement joins TRBV25-1 to TRBJ2-3; TRBD2 might be the D (5 bases). This clonotype originated in a human donor in good health. Some libraries in this study had Jurkat cell RNA spiked in. The CDR3 region has the DNA TGTGCCAGCAGTGAATGGGGAGAGGGCGCAGATGCGCAGTATTTT. This sequence encodes CASSEWGEGADAQYF.